This T cell receptor beta chain was sequenced in a study of Ad26.COV2.S vaccination and SARS-CoV-2 variants. Whole-study findings and limits: Vaccinated and placebo-treated recipients had similar non-spike TCR breadth.

Profiling relied on immunoSEQ multiplex PCR, and the TCRdb table lists in-frame clones only, not all of them. The sample lists hundreds of thousands of clones, approximately 88% occurring once. With regard to this clone: What it recognizes is unknown.

Treatment described: 15 to 20 received Ad26.COV2.S at low or high dose, single or two shots; about 5 received placebo; per-sample allocation not given. The samples were gathered on day 63 after the first injection of vaccine or placebo. This clonotype originated in a person aged 18-60 years who received the Ad26.COV2.S COVID-19 vaccine or a placebo. Here the sequenced sample was peripheral blood, taken in a trial of Ad26.COV2.S vaccine versus placebo.

CDR3 region: CASSLSRGLETQYF. For the CDR3, the DNA is TGTGCCAGCAGCCTCAGTCGGGGGCTAGAGACCCAGTACTTC. The V gene is TRBV7-2, the J gene TRBJ2-5, with D perhaps assigned TRBD1 or TRBD2 (6 bases each). Germline CDR1 and CDR2: SGHTA and FQGNSA. CDR3 length equals 14 residues. Trimming took off 5 bases at V and 4 bases at J, with 14 bases between the two ends. Complete variable domain (other parts from reference TRBV7-2 and TRBJ2-5): GAGVSQSPSNKVTEKGKDVELRCDPISGHTALYWYRQSLGQGLEFLIYFQGNSAPDKSGLPSDRFSAERTGGSVSTLTIQRTQQEDSAVYLCASSLSRGLETQYFGPGTRLLVL.